This TCR beta chain appears in the sequencing data of a study of cytomegalovirus exposure and HLA in healthy donors. Study-level background: The use of the same platform for the 90 to 150 validation repertoires and the roughly 730 first-cohort repertoires was reported by a later analysis.

Regarding the study as a whole: In vitro confirmation showed three CMV-associated chains to be CMV antigen specific. According to the study, 150 to 200 TCR beta chains were cytomegalovirus-associated. Most sequenced TCRs were rare (though some public TCRs occurred in many donors).

Using immunoSEQ multiplex PCR, the repertoire was profiled, and TCRdb retains in-frame clones only, with some absent. Here the sample spans roughly 310,000 clones, approximately 88% being singletons. This CDR3 is built from 12 residues. Trimming removed 5 bases at V and 8 bases at J, with 9 bases between. Germline CDR1 and CDR2: SNHLY and FYNNEI. About this clone itself: Its target is unknown.

This sequence was found in a man aged 25 to 40 in good health and CMV-seronegative. The sample was PBMCs. This sequence joins TRBV2 and TRBJ1-4; D may be TRBD1 (6 bases). The CDR3 sequence is CASSTQGEKLFF. For the CDR3, the DNA is TGTGCCAGCAGTACTCAGGGGGAAAAACTGTTTTTT.